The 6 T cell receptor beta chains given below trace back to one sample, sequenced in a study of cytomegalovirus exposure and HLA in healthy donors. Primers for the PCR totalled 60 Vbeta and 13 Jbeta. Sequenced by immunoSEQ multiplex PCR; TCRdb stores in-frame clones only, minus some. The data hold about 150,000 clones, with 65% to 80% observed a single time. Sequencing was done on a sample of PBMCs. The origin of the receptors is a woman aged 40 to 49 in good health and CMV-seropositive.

The DNA for the CDR3 is TGTGCCAGCAGCCCTCCGGGACTCTCCTACGAGCAGTACTTC. Protein: CASSPPGLSYEQYF. The gene calls are TRBV7-9 and TRBJ2-7; TRBD2 is a possible D gene (6 bases). Germline V gene sequence: CDR1 SEHNR, CDR2 FQNEAQ (reference sequence). The CDR3 sequence is 14 residues long. The germline V and J ends were trimmed by 5 bases and 0 bases, with 11 bases remaining between them.

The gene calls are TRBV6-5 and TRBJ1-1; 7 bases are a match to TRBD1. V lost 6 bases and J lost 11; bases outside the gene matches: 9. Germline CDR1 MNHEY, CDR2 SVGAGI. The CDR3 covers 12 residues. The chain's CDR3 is CASRGERGPAFF. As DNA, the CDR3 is TGTGCCAGCAGGGGTGAAAGGGGGCCGGCTTTCTTT.

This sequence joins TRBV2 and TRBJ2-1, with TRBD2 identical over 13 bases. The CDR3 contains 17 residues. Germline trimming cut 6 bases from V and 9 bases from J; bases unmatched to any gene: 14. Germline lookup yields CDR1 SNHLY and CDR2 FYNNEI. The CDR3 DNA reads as TGTGCCAGCAGCCCCCCCCTACTAGCGGGGGGGCCCAGTGAGCAGTTCTTC. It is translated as CASSPPLLAGGPSEQFF. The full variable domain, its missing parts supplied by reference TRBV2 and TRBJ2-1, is EPEVTQTPSHQVTQMGQEVILRCVPISNHLYFYWYRQILGQKVEFLVSFYNNEISEKSEIFDDQFSVERPDGSNFTLKIRSTKLEDSAMYFCASSPPLLAGGPSEQFFGPGTRLTVL.

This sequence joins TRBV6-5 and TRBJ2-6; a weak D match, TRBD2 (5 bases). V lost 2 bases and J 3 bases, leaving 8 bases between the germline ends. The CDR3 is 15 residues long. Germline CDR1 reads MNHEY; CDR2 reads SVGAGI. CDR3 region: CASSYRGLGANVLTF. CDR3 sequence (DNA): TGTGCCAGCAGTTACAGAGGGCTTGGGGCCAACGTCCTGACTTTC.

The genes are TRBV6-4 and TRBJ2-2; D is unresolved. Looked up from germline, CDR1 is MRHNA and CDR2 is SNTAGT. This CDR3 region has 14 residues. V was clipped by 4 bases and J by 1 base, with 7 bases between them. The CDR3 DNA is TGTGCCAGCAGTGTAGAGAGGAACACCGGGGAGCTGTTTTTT. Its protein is CASSVERNTGELFF.

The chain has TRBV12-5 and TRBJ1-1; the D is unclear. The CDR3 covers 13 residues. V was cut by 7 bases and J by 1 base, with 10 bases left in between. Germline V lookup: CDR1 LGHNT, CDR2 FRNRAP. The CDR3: CASAVFPNTEAFF. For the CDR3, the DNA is TGTGCTAGTGCAGTGTTTCCGAACACTGAAGCTTTCTTT.